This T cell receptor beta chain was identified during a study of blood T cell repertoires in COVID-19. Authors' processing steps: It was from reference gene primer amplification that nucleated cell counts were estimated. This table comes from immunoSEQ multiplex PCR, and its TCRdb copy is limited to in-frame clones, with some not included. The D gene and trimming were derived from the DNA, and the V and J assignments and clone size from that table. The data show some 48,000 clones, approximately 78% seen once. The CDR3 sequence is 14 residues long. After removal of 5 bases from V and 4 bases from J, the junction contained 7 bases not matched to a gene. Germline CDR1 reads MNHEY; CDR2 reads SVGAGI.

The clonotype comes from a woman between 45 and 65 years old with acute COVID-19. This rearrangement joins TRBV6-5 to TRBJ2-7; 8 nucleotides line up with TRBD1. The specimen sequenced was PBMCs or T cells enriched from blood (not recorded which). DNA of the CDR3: TGTGCCAGCAGTCATGGACAGGGAGAGTACGAGCAGTACTTC. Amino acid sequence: CASSHGQGEYEQYF.